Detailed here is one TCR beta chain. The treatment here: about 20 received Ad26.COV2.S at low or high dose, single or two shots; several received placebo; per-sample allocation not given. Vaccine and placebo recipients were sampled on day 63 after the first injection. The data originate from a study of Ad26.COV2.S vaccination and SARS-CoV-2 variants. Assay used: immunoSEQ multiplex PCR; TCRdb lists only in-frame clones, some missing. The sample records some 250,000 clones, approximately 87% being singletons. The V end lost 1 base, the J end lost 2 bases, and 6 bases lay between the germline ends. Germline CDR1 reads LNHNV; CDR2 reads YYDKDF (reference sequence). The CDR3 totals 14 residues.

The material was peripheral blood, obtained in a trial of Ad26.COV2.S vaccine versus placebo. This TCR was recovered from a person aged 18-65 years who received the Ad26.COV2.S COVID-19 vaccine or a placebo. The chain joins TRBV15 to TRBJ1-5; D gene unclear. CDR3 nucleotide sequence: TGTGCCACCAGCAGAGTAGCAGGCAATCAGCCCCAGCATTTT. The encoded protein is CATSRVAGNQPQHF.